Below, 25 T cell receptor beta chains from the same sample are listed, as sequenced in a study of OX40 agonist ivuxolimab in advanced cancers. Repertoires were generated with immunoSEQ multiplex PCR, while TCRdb's copy carries only in-frame clones and drops some. The sample yields roughly 90,000 clones, 85% to 90% seen once. The source material was CD4+ or CD8+ T cells sorted from blood, sampled in a trial of the OX40 agonist ivuxolimab. All receptors derive from an adult with an advanced solid tumor such as melanoma, head and neck, liver or kidney cancer.

V usage is TRBV20-1 and J usage is TRBJ2-1; D not resolved. This CDR3 has 11 residues. Trimming shortened V by 4 bases and J by 4 bases, and 5 bases separated the two germline ends. Germline loops: CDR1 DFQATT, CDR2 SNEGSKA (reference sequence). CDR3 amino acids: CSATSYNEQFF. CDR3 bases: TGCAGTGCTACCTCTTACAATGAGCAGTTCTTC.

The chain uses TRBV19 and TRBJ1-1, with a weak D call TRBD1 (6 bases). In germline, CDR1 is LNHDA, CDR2 SQIVND (reference sequence). V shed 5 bases and J shed 5 bases, with 12 bases lying between them. This CDR3 contains 13 residues. For the CDR3, the DNA is TGTGCCAGTAGTGGGACAAAATGGACTGAAGCTTTCTTT. Amino acid sequence: CASSGTKWTEAFF.

The rearrangement uses TRBV10-1 and TRBJ2-5, with D uncertain. The CDR3 is 13 residues long. V lost 5 bases and J lost 1, with 8 bases in between. In germline, CDR1 is WNHNN, CDR2 SYGVQD (reference sequence). This chain's CDR3 is CASSRTRQETQYF. CDR3 bases: TGCGCCAGCAGTCGGACCCGCCAAGAGACCCAGTACTTC.

V usage is TRBV19 and J usage is TRBJ2-7; D gene ambiguous. Per germline, CDR1 LNHDA and CDR2 SQIVND (reference sequence). V was pared by 2 bases and J by 3 bases, with 11 bases between. The CDR3 runs 14 residues. CDR3 loop: CASSIRDNGYEQYF. Here the CDR3 DNA reads TGTGCCAGTAGTATACGTGACAACGGCTACGAGCAGTACTTC.

The genes are TRBV7-2 and TRBJ2-2, with D tentatively TRBD2 (5 bases). The V and J ends lost 1 base and 1 base respectively, with 7 bases between them. Germline assignment: CDR1 SGHTA and CDR2 FQGNSA. There are 15 residues in the CDR3. The CDR3 DNA reads as TGTGCCAGCAGCTTAGGAGGGAAGAACACCGGGGAGCTGTTTTTT. This sequence encodes CASSLGGKNTGELFF.

The chain joins TRBV27 to TRBJ2-7; D possibly matches TRBD1 or TRBD2 (5 bases each). Per germline, CDR1 MNHEY and CDR2 SMNVEV (reference sequence). The ends were cut back, 8 bases at V and 7 bases at J, with 18 bases in the middle. This CDR3 contains 13 residues. This CDR3 is CASRGRGAGEQYF. The CDR3 region has the DNA TGTGCCAGCCGAGGACGGGGCGCCGGGGAGCAGTACTTC.

The gene calls are TRBV7-9 and TRBJ2-2; D gene ambiguous. Germline V lookup: CDR1 SEHNR, CDR2 FQNEAQ (reference sequence). The germline V and J ends were trimmed by 5 bases and 3 bases, with 4 bases remaining between them. CDR3 length: 12 residues. Here the CDR3 reads CASSPYTGELFF. CDR3 in DNA: TGTGCCAGCAGCCCTTACACCGGGGAGCTGTTTTTT.

The gene calls are TRBV18 and TRBJ2-1; D is unclear. Between the trimmed V and J ends, which lost 2 bases and 7 bases, there was a span of 9 bases. Looked up from germline, CDR1 is KGHSH and CDR2 is LQKENI. The CDR3 contains 13 residues. The CDR3 bases are TGTGCCAGCTCACCAGTGCCTCGGAATGAGCAGTTCTTC. Its translation is CASSPVPRNEQFF. The entire variable domain, with the rest obtained from reference TRBV18 and TRBJ2-1, is as follows: NAGVMQNPRHLVRRRGQEARLRCSPMKGHSHVYWYRQLPEEGLKFMVYLQKENIIDESGMPKERFSAEFPKEGPSILRIQQVVRGDSAAYFCASSPVPRNEQFFGPGTRLTVL.

The rearrangement joins TRBV19 to TRBJ1-2; 9 bases are a match to TRBD1. Germline assignment: CDR1 LNHDA and CDR2 SQIVND (reference sequence). This CDR3 has 14 amino acids. V lost 4 bases to trimming and J lost 6 bases; unmatched junction nucleotides: 6. The DNA of the CDR3 is TGTGCCAGTAGTAGTTGGGACAGGGTAAATGGCTACACCTTC. This sequence encodes CASSSWDRVNGYTF.

V is TRBV28 and J is TRBJ1-2; a weak D match, TRBD1 (5 bases). There are 17 residues in the CDR3. V was clipped by 6 bases and J by 3 bases, with 23 bases between them. Germline V lookup: CDR1 MDHEN, CDR2 SYDVKM. For the CDR3, the DNA is TGTGCCAGCAGCTCACCTCAGCAGGGAAGAAGTGACTATGGCTACACCTTC. This translates into CASSSPQQGRSDYGYTF.

This rearrangement joins TRBV5-1 to TRBJ2-1, with D possibly matching TRBD1 (8 bases). V lost 4 bases and J 1 base, leaving 12 bases between the germline ends. Germline V CDR1 and CDR2: SGHRS, YFSETQ. CDR3 length: 15 residues. The chain's CDR3 is CASSVQGGSYNEQFF. The CDR3 DNA sequence: TGCGCCAGCAGCGTACAGGGGGGGTCCTACAATGAGCAGTTCTTC.

This chain connects TRBV9 to TRBJ2-1; D perhaps matches TRBD1 (7 bases). CDR1 SGDLS and CDR2 YYNGEE come from the germline V gene. There are 15 residues in the CDR3. The V and J ends lost 4 bases and 3 bases respectively, with 14 bases between them. The DNA for the CDR3 is TGTGCCAGCAGCCCCGGCGGGGACAGCTACAATGAGCAGTTCTTC. Protein product: CASSPGGDSYNEQFF.

The V gene is TRBV5-6, the J gene TRBJ1-5; possible D gene TRBD1, 5 bases. CDR3 length: 16 amino acids. CDR1 and CDR2 from the germline V gene are SGHDT and YYEEEE. V lost 0 bases, J lost 6 bases, and 16 bases lay in between. CDR3 in DNA: TGTGCCAGCAGCTTGGAAGGGGCGCGGGGTAGTCAGCCCCAGCATTTT. Its translation is CASSLEGARGSQPQHF.

The CDR3 nucleotides read TGTGCCAGCAGCTTGGCGGCGGGTCAAGAGACCCAGTACTTC. Translated, it gives CASSLAAGQETQYF. The chain combines TRBV5-4 with TRBJ2-5, with D tentatively TRBD2 (5 bases). The germline V gene encodes CDR1 SGHNT and CDR2 YYREEE (reference sequence). Trimming pared 0 bases from V and 2 bases from J, leaving 8 bases between. The CDR3 consists of 14 residues.

The rearrangement uses TRBV2 and TRBJ2-7; 9 nucleotides match TRBD2. The CDR3 runs to 15 residues. The V gene's germline CDR1 is SNHLY and CDR2 FYNNEI. Germline trimming cut 3 bases from V and 4 bases from J; bases unmatched to any gene: 7. In DNA form, the CDR3 reads TGTGCCAGCAGTGACGGGCTAGCGGGAAAATACGAGCAGTACTTC. This sequence encodes CASSDGLAGKYEQYF.

The chain uses TRBV5-1 and TRBJ1-1; perhaps TRBD1 as D (6 bases). The CDR3 is 16 residues long. CDR1 and CDR2 from the germline V gene are SGHRS and YFSETQ. The V end lost 2 bases, the J end lost 4 bases, and 18 bases lay between the germline ends. CDR3 in amino acids: CASSFQGLGGSTEAFF. In DNA, the CDR3 is TGCGCCAGCAGCTTCCAGGGGTTAGGGGGGAGCACTGAAGCTTTCTTT.

The genes are TRBV18 and TRBJ2-2, with D uncertain. Between the trimmed V and J ends, which lost 1 base and 0 bases, there was a span of 6 bases. Germline V gives CDR1 KGHSH, CDR2 LQKENI. This CDR3 is 15 amino acids long. The CDR3 loop is CASSPRRSNTGELFF. The DNA of the CDR3 is TGTGCCAGCTCACCACGCAGATCGAACACCGGGGAGCTGTTTTTT.

This chain joins TRBV4-3 and TRBJ1-2; D unclear. There are 13 residues in the CDR3. Germline V gene lookup returns CDR1 LGHNA and CDR2 YSLEER. The V end lost 0 bases, the J end lost 6 bases, and 8 bases lay between the germline ends. CDR3 DNA: TGCGCCAGCAGCCAAGAATTATACAATGGCTACACCTTC. Translation gives CASSQELYNGYTF.

This chain uses TRBV10-3 with TRBJ1-3; D is undetermined. From germline, CDR1 is ENHRY and CDR2 SYGVKD. The CDR3 runs to 17 residues. Trimming shortened V by 3 bases and J by 0 bases, and 15 bases separated the two germline ends. The CDR3 spells CAISDRGVPDSGNTIYF. In DNA form, the CDR3 reads TGTGCCATCAGTGATCGTGGCGTCCCGGACTCTGGAAACACCATATATTTT.

This clone has a single count. The CDR3 nucleotides are TGCGCCAGCAGCCCATGGCGTGGGGGCTCCAGCGGGAGATTAGATACGCAGTATTTT. Translating it yields CASSPWRGGSSGRLDTQYF. The chain combines TRBV5-1 with TRBJ2-3; 8 bases are shared with TRBD2. Per germline, CDR1 SGHRS and CDR2 YFSETQ. The CDR3 covers 19 residues. Trimming cost V 4 bases and J 5 bases; bases outside gene matches: 21.

The chain carries TRBV18 and TRBJ1-1, with a possible D match to TRBD1 (6 bases). The CDR3 loop spans 15 amino acids. Trimming stripped 3 bases from V and 2 bases from J, with 13 bases between. Germline CDR1 is KGHSH and CDR2 is LQKENI. In nucleotides, the CDR3 is TGTGCCAGCTCACCTGGGGGGGCTGATAACACTGAAGCTTTCTTT. This codes for CASSPGGADNTEAFF.

This chain links TRBV28 with TRBJ1-2, with D perhaps matching TRBD1 (6 bases). Germline V gene sequence: CDR1 MDHEN, CDR2 SYDVKM. The CDR3 spans 13 residues. V was shortened by 5 bases and J by 4 bases, with 11 bases between the two germline ends. Here the CDR3 DNA reads TGTGCCAGCAGTGTACAGGGACGCTATGGCTACACCTTC. This sequence encodes CASSVQGRYGYTF.

The rearrangement links TRBV4-1 to TRBJ2-2, with D tentatively TRBD1 (6 bases). CDR1 and CDR2 (germline): MGHRA, YSYEKL. The CDR3 has 17 amino acids. Trimming left V 0 bases short and J 1 base short, with 12 bases between. The CDR3 sequence: CASSQEGTGRNTGELFF. CDR3 bases: TGCGCCAGCAGCCAAGAGGGTACAGGGAGGAACACCGGGGAGCTGTTTTTT.

V and J are TRBV28 and TRBJ2-7; TRBD1 matches at 10 bases. V gave up 4 bases and J gave up 2 bases; unmatched junction bases: 5. The CDR3 consists of 15 residues. CDR1 is MDHEN and CDR2 is SYDVKM in the germline V gene. The CDR3 DNA follows: TGTGCCAGCAGTTCTGGGACAGGGGACCCCTACGAGCAGTACTTC. Translating gives CASSSGTGDPYEQYF.

The V call is TRBV9, the J call TRBJ2-3; D remains ambiguous. CDR3 length equals 13 residues. Germline V gene lookup returns CDR1 SGDLS and CDR2 YYNGEE. V gave up 0 bases and J gave up 1 base, with 3 bases separating them. CDR3 nucleotide sequence: TGTGCCAGCAGCGTAGGGCGCACAGATACGCAGTATTTT. Its protein product is CASSVGRTDTQYF.